The rows below give T cell receptor beta chains drawn from one sample of a study of monozygotic twins with inflammatory bowel disease. One entry per CDR3 protein, without DNA, is what TCRdb gives after re-calling the 5' RACE reads. In all, the sample yields 440,000 or so distinct CDR3 sequences. Sequencing used blood. The receptors derive from a human donor with ulcerative colitis or Crohn's disease, or a healthy co-twin of an affected twin (not recorded which). The CDR3 runs from the conserved cysteine through the conserved F or W. Each record gives: J gene, V gene, CDR3 protein.

TRBJ2-3,TRBV12-3/TRBV12-4,CASRLAGGRTDTQYF
TRBJ1-1,TRBV28,CASSFFKANTEAFF
TRBJ1-1,TRBV6-2/TRBV6-3,CASSYPPGPRTEAFF
TRBJ1-4,TRBV5-6,CASSSRTDATNEKLFF
TRBJ2-6,TRBV10-3,CAISRGGVNSGANVLTF
TRBJ2-1,TRBV20-1,CSARDPLQGAGTYNEQFF
TRBJ1-1,TRBV2,CASSAPRGVAEAFF
TRBJ1-1,TRBV11-3,CASRGEGGGPNTEAFF
TRBJ2-7,TRBV5-5,CVSSLGTSGGYEQYF
TRBJ1-4,TRBV12-3/TRBV12-4,CASSLARGRANEKLFF
TRBJ2-7,TRBV2,CAEGPSGVSYEQYF
TRBJ2-5,TRBV28,CASEVAGAYGTQYF
TRBJ2-1,TRBV5-1,CASSVGTLNNEQFF
TRBJ2-1,TRBV3-1,CASSQASGHSYNEQFF
TRBJ2-4,TRBV4-1,CASSQETKIGAGRGIQYF
TRBJ1-6,TRBV20-1,CSARATGVNSPLHF
TRBJ1-5,TRBV5-4,CASSLTRGGSSNQPQHF
TRBJ1-2,TRBV4-1,CASSQEAQGQGYTF
TRBJ1-5,TRBV28,CASSNRGNQPQHF
TRBJ2-3,TRBV20-1,CSAALSGGSTDTQYF
TRBJ2-3,TRBV20-1,CSALPSGLTDTQYF
TRBJ2-1,TRBV11-3,CASSLDGRAEQFF
TRBJ2-2,TRBV24-1,CATSDLDRLTGELFF
TRBJ1-1,TRBV7-2,CASIPQGQPNTEAFF
TRBJ1-2,TRBV10-3,CAISESWDSPYGYTF
TRBJ2-6,TRBV2,CASSETALWSSGANVLTF
TRBJ1-1,TRBV25-1,CASSRDGLRTEAFF
TRBJ1-2,TRBV6-5,CASSYSSRGIYGYTF
TRBJ2-4,TRBV20-1,CSAQVVNIQYF
TRBJ2-1,TRBV15,CATSRDTHEQFF
TRBJ1-1,TRBV6-7,CASSRTTGGTRSLRNTEAFF
TRBJ2-7,TRBV11-2,CASSLRGLDEQYF
TRBJ1-3,TRBV5-6,CASSAGTGRGNTIYF
TRBJ2-3,TRBV25-1,CASSSTREWTDTQYF
TRBJ2-3,TRBV25-1,CASSEASGRYTDTQYF
TRBJ2-1,TRBV5-1,CASSLSTGQGARAEQFF
TRBJ2-5,TRBV12-3/TRBV12-4,CASSLNLQGFGQETQYF
TRBJ1-1,TRBV2,CASSEAHEGKAFF
TRBJ1-1,TRBV5-1,CASTRDLNTEAFF
TRBJ2-7,TRBV7-3,CASSPQGFSYEQYF
TRBJ2-7,TRBV7-2,CASSLDLGGIYEQYF
TRBJ1-6,TRBV19,CASKRTRTYNSPLHF
TRBJ2-3,TRBV19,CASSPGDRPRDTQYF
TRBJ2-1,TRBV29-1,CSVPYPAGSSYNEQFF
TRBJ1-4,TRBV29-1,CSARADFEKLFF
TRBJ2-4,TRBV20-1,CSASRIGGGWAKNIQYF
TRBJ1-6,TRBV5-5,CASSVLPGGSYNSPLHF
TRBJ1-1,TRBV5-1,CASSFQGSGGAFF
TRBJ2-1,TRBV20-1,CSARILAGVGEQFF
TRBJ1-4,TRBV4-2,CASSPTGLDEKLFF
TRBJ2-1,TRBV12-3/TRBV12-4,CASTSLAGGGEQFF
TRBJ2-4,TRBV29-1,CSFTGPAKNIQYF
TRBJ2-1,TRBV4-1,CASSHGTGDFYNEQFF
TRBJ2-7,TRBV7-9,CASSFAGDEQYF
TRBJ2-3,TRBV7-6,CASSSRVAGGLTNTADTQYF
TRBJ2-7,TRBV5-1,CASSLERGREQYF
TRBJ1-2,TRBV4-2,CASSPQGEVYGYTF